This TCR beta chain stems from a study of T cell responses to AZD1222 COVID-19 vaccine. Study-wide points: Among the donors, most were white British and more were female, and clonal diversity was possibly underestimated. Repertoire sampling happened only post peak T cell response.

V was shortened by 0 bases and J by 4 bases, with 15 bases between the two germline ends. Germline V gives CDR1 MGHRA, CDR2 YSYEKL. The CDR3 is 16 residues long. Profiling relied on immunoSEQ multiplex PCR, and the TCRdb table lists in-frame clones only, not all of them. The sample has approximately 130,000 clones, 85% seen once. This clone appeared a few times. Its specificity is not known. Sequences were derived from peripheral blood, sampled 28 days after the second dose of the MenACWY control vaccine. This clonotype was obtained from an adult who received the MenACWY meningococcal vaccine as a control. This chain uses TRBV4-1 with TRBJ1-2; D is undetermined. CDR3 nucleotides: TGCGCCAGCAGCCAAGATTCAGGCGCCCTCAGCTATGGCTACACCTTC. The encoded protein is CASSQDSGALSYGYTF.